A selection of T cell receptor beta chains follows, all from one sample in a study of blood T cells in healthy people across ages. TCRdb re-derived calls from the 5' RACE reads in MiXCR, one entry per CDR3 protein. In the table there are 1.5 million to 2 million distinct CDR3 sequences, approximately 39% of which are singletons. The sequencing input was blood. All receptors come from a human donor in good health. CDR3s include the opening cysteine and the closing phenylalanine or tryptophan. A D gene is named only where the DNA matches it firmly. Some rows mark clone size as missing; the rest say once, few, many or name a class of expanded clone.

abundance	v_gene	d_gene	j_gene	CDR3aa	CDR3nt
few	TRBV25-1	TRBD1	TRBJ2-5	CASSRTGDWMQETQYF	TGTGCCAGCAGCCGGACAGGGGACTGGATGCAAGAGACCCAGTACTTC
few	TRBV7-2	.	TRBJ2-2	CASSLVVDGELFF	TGTGCCAGCAGCTTAGTGGTGGACGGGGAGCTGTTTTTT
.	TRBV20-1	.	TRBJ2-7	CSARDWKQIGFSYEQYF	TGCAGTGCTAGAGATTGGAAGCAGATTGGGTTCTCCTACGAGCAGTACTTC
.	TRBV10-3	TRBD1	TRBJ2-7	CAISEGDRDSYEQYF	TGTGCCATCAGTGAGGGGGACAGGGACTCCTACGAGCAGTACTTC
.	TRBV12-3/TRBV12-4	TRBD1	TRBJ1-1	CATSPLGTGGTEAFF	TGTGCCACCAGTCCTTTGGGGACAGGTGGCACTGAAGCTTTCTTT
.	TRBV20-1	.	TRBJ1-2	CSASARANYGYTF	TGCAGTGCTAGCGCCAGAGCTAACTATGGCTACACCTTC
few	TRBV4-1	.	TRBJ1-2	CASSPPDFYGYTF	TGCGCCAGCAGCCCCCCCGATTTCTATGGCTACACCTTC
few	TRBV7-2	.	TRBJ2-7	CASSLGAGYSYEQYF	TGTGCCAGCAGCCTGGGGGCGGGGTACTCCTACGAGCAGTACTTC
.	TRBV10-3	.	TRBJ2-1	CAISASVLSNEQFF	TGTGCCATCAGTGCTAGCGTATTATCCAATGAGCAGTTCTTC
few	TRBV9	TRBD1	TRBJ2-5	CASSPSGGWETQYF	TGTGCCAGCAGCCCGTCAGGGGGTTGGGAGACCCAGTACTTC